This TCR beta chain came from a study of blood T cell repertoires in COVID-19 (dated by TCRdb to 2018 to 2020). With respect to the entire study: Samples covering the acute and convalescent phases of COVID-19 were provided by collaborators in the United States, Italy and Spain. The material from the prospective study consisted of cDNA or gDNA derived from T cells, B-cell-depleted T cells, or PBMCs. Deeply sampled blood TCRbeta repertoires from subjects exposed to, actively infected with, or recovered from COVID-19 were included in the dataset. The repertoires were made available in a free public database intended to serve as a resource for research on the immune response to SARS-CoV-2. The samples were drawn from two sources: the first 160 participants of the ongoing ImmuneRACE study, and some 1,300 subjects contributed by 6 global collaborators. A de-identified subject ID, COVID-19 status, age in years and sex were almost always included in the sample metadata. Where HLA class I and class II types were available, the types were taken from metadata supplied by the sample provider, not from assay-based typing. Results and caveats for the whole study, not just this receptor: How much clinical and demographic metadata was included differed by source and by participant, and the metadata was provided uncurated.

TCRbeta CDR3 regions were amplified from genomic DNA using the immunoSEQ Assay, a bias-controlled multiplex PCR. The original pipeline was this. Nucleated cell counts per sample were estimated from amplification of reference gene primers within the assay. To quantify the absolute abundance of each unique TCRbeta CDR3 rearrangement, sequence reads were collapsed and filtered. For each sample, productive Simpson clonality was calculated as the square root of Simpson's diversity index over productive rearrangements. TCRdb took over this immuneACCESS table, retaining in-frame rearrangements with V and J assigned. Such tables are incomplete; in checked studies, under half of the missing clones stem from an unresolved V gene, and the remainder is unexplained. For V, J and clone size, that table is used; D and trimming come from the DNA. Within this sample are hundreds of thousands of clones, with about 82% of them counted one time only. The ten largest clones add up to roughly 2% of the sample.

Concerning this clone itself: What this receptor recognizes is not known. No base quality information exists; no much larger clone differs at one position.

Participants in the prospective study were aged roughly 18 to 100 years, lived in about two dozen United States geographic areas, and enrolled through a virtual design. In the prospective study, cohorts were assigned on the basis of participant-reported clinical history obtained from a screening survey and a study questionnaire. For ImmuneRACE Cohort 3, a participant was defined as recovered based on two consecutive negative NP/OP PCR tests, clearance by a healthcare professional, or resolution of symptoms. Mobile phlebotomists in the prospective study collected whole blood, serum and a nasopharyngeal or oropharyngeal swab from every participant. Over an approximately 2-month period, participants in the prospective study had the option of providing additional blood draws and questionnaires. Prospective study blood samples were shipped either frozen or at room temperature before DNA extraction.

The sequence came from a woman between 45 and 65 years old who had recovered from COVID-19. Specimen: PBMCs or T cells enriched from blood (not recorded which).

The nucleotide sequence is TGCGCCAGCATTAAGAAAAACCCTTCCGGGACAGGGGGCGAGAAGAATGAAAAACTGTTTTTT. This sequence encodes CASIKKNPSGTGGEKNEKLFF. The chain is assembled from TRBV4-1 and TRBJ1-4; TRBD1 agrees with 12 junctional bases. According to the germline V gene, CDR1 reads MGHRA and CDR2 reads YSYEKL. Trimming takes 7 bases off V and 5 bases off J; junction bases not matched to a gene: 23. From its cysteine to its phenylalanine, the CDR3 spans 21 amino acids. Only the CDR3 DNA stays, 63 bases, in frame from base 1.